The 18 T cell receptor beta chains given below trace back to one sample, sequenced in a study of control samples from healthy donors and cancer patients (dated by TCRdb to between 2020 and 2021). Preparation of the library involved the immunoSEQ multiplex PCR assay. Sourced from immuneACCESS, this table was stored by TCRdb with only in-frame sequences that have V and J called. A share of the clones is absent; for the studies checked, an unresolved V gene accounts for under half, and the remainder has no known explanation. In all, the sample holds approximately 120,000 clones, and roughly 87% of those were seen once. 1.5% to 2% of the sample belongs to the ten largest clones. Sequenced input: blood. Source of these receptors: a man aged 18 to 35 in good health.

The chain joins TRBV28 to TRBJ2-1; 10 bases align to TRBD2. The CDR3 loop spans 14 amino acids. V trimming: 7 bases; J trimming: 6 bases; junction bases outside the gene matches: 6. CDR1 MDHEN and CDR2 SYDVKM come from the germline V gene. CDR3 protein: CASIPAGGPNEQFF. The CDR3 DNA sequence: TGTGCCAGCATCCCAGCGGGAGGGCCCAATGAGCAGTTCTTC.

The chain uses TRBV6-5 and TRBJ1-3; D gene ambiguous. The CDR3 has 12 residues. V was shortened by 7 bases and J by 5 bases, with 9 bases between the two germline ends. CDR1 is MNHEY and CDR2 is SVGAGI in the germline V gene. CDR3 DNA sequence: TGTGCCAGCAAAGCTTACCGAAACACCATATATTTT. This translates into CASKAYRNTIYF.

V is TRBV6-5 and J is TRBJ1-5; possibly TRBD1 for D (6 bases). The CDR3 has 15 amino acids. Germline V gives CDR1 MNHEY, CDR2 SVGAGI. V was cut by 6 bases and J by 2 bases, with 14 bases left in between. The CDR3 nucleotides are TGTGCCAGCAGGACGGGGGGGCACGGCAATCAGCCCCAGCATTTT. As protein: CASRTGGHGNQPQHF.

V gene TRBV28 combines with J gene TRBJ2-3; 11 nucleotides agree with TRBD2. The CDR3 contains 13 residues. Trimming at V came to 7 bases and at J to 6 bases, leaving 3 bases not matched to a gene. Looked up from germline, CDR1 is MDHEN and CDR2 is SYDVKM. The CDR3 reads CASITSGSDTQYF. The CDR3 nucleotides read TGTGCCAGCATCACTAGCGGGAGTGATACGCAGTATTTT.

This clone was found a few times. The chain has TRBV27 and TRBJ2-7; 8 bases align to TRBD1. V lost 6 bases and J lost 2; bases outside the gene matches: 9. There are 15 residues in the CDR3. The germline V gene has CDR1 MNHEY and CDR2 SMNVEV (reference sequence). Here the CDR3 DNA reads TGTGCCAGCAGACCGGGACGGGACAGGCCCTACGAGCAGTACTTC. The encoded protein is CASRPGRDRPYEQYF.

This clone was recorded a few times. The chain is built from TRBV18 and TRBJ1-6, with a tentative D call TRBD1 (6 bases). Per the germline V gene, CDR1 is KGHSH and CDR2 is LQKENI. The CDR3 is 15 amino acids. Trimming took 6 bases from V and 14 from J, leaving 23 bases between them. CDR3 in amino acids: CASSLGQPGPLALHF. Here the CDR3 DNA reads TGTGCCAGCTCGCTCGGACAGCCTGGTCCTTTAGCCCTCCACTTT. Filled out from reference TRBV18 and TRBJ1-6, the complete variable domain reads NAGVMQNPRHLVRRRGQEARLRCSPMKGHSHVYWYRQLPEEGLKFMVYLQKENIIDESGMPKERFSAEFPKEGPSILRIQQVVRGDSAAYFCASSLGQPGPLALHFGNGTRLTVT.

The rearrangement uses TRBV28 and TRBJ1-2; D might be TRBD1 (5 bases). V was pared by 7 bases and J by 6 bases, with 21 bases between. The germline CDR1 and CDR2 sequences are MDHEN and SYDVKM. There are 15 residues in the CDR3. The CDR3 DNA reads as TGTGCCAGCATACCAGGGAGGACTCCCAGGAATGGCTACACCTTC. Translation: CASIPGRTPRNGYTF.

V usage is TRBV19 and J usage is TRBJ2-1, with 14 bases matching TRBD2. Germline lookup yields CDR1 LNHDA and CDR2 SQIVND (reference sequence). The CDR3 length is 16 residues. J gave up 5 bases and V 4 bases, and 4 bases lay outside the gene matches. CDR3 nucleotide sequence: TGTGCCAGTAGTACCCCGGGACTAGCGGGGGACAATGAGCAGTTCTTC. Its protein is CASSTPGLAGDNEQFF.

The chain joins TRBV9 to TRBJ2-1; 10 bases fit TRBD2. There are 15 residues in the CDR3. In germline, CDR1 is SGDLS, CDR2 YYNGEE. The V and J ends lost 0 bases and 6 bases, in that order; junction bases with no gene match: 3. CDR3 in DNA: TGTGCCAGCAGCGTAGGAACTAGCGGGATCAATGAGCAGTTCTTC. Encoded protein: CASSVGTSGINEQFF.

Remarks on this clone: One end of the junction fails to match germline, which may point to a read error. In the same sample, other DNA sequences code for this CDR3. This sequence joins TRBV5-6 and TRBJ1-4; 8 bases are a match to TRBD1. Germline CDR1 SGHDT, CDR2 YYEEEE. CDR3 size: 14 residues. The CDR3 DNA follows: TGTGCCAGCAGCTCGGCAGGGGGCGACGAAAAGCTGTTTTTT. Translating it yields CASSSAGGDEKLFF.

The chain carries TRBV11-2 and TRBJ2-7; TRBD1 aligns across 7 bases. Trimming took 1 base from V and 1 from J; bases not matched to a gene: 4. CDR3 size: 15 residues. Germline V gene sequence: CDR1 SGHAT, CDR2 FQNNGV. CDR3 region: CASSLADRASYEQYF. For the CDR3, the DNA is TGTGCCAGCAGCTTAGCCGACAGGGCTTCCTACGAGCAGTACTTC.

This sequence joins TRBV24-1 and TRBJ2-5, with TRBD2 matching over 11 bases. This CDR3 has 15 residues. Germline-derived CDR1 and CDR2 are KGHDR and SFDVKD. Trimming at V came to 6 bases and at J to 4 bases, leaving 6 bases not matched to a gene. The CDR3 bases are TGTGCCACCAGTATAACTAGCGGGAGTTCAGAGACCCAGTACTTC. It codes for CATSITSGSSETQYF.

CDR3 in amino acids: CATSDPRTGASEKLFF. DNA for the CDR3: TGTGCCACCAGTGACCCGAGGACAGGGGCGAGTGAAAAACTGTTTTTT. This chain connects TRBV24-1 to TRBJ1-4; 9 bases match TRBD1. There are 16 residues in the CDR3. Germline loops: CDR1 KGHDR, CDR2 SFDVKD. Unmatched junction bases numbered 9, after V lost 4 bases and J lost 7 bases.

V gene TRBV19 combines with J gene TRBJ2-7; 7 positions match TRBD2. The V segment lost 3 bases and the J segment 1 base; nucleotides outside the gene matches: 6. Germline V lookup: CDR1 LNHDA, CDR2 SQIVND (reference sequence). This CDR3 has 15 amino acids. CDR3 sequence reads: CASSINLAASYEQYF. Written as DNA, the CDR3 is TGTGCCAGTAGTATTAACCTAGCGGCGTCCTACGAGCAGTACTTC.

A single count supports this clone. V and J are TRBV6-5 and TRBJ2-2; 7 bases are shared with TRBD1. Germline V gives CDR1 MNHEY, CDR2 SVGAGI. The CDR3 spans 14 residues. Germline trimming cut 7 bases from V and 4 bases from J; bases unmatched to any gene: 6. CDR3 in DNA: TGTGCCAGCAATCGGGACAGATCCACCGGGGAGCTGTTTTTT. It translates to CASNRDRSTGELFF.

The CDR3 DNA follows: TGTGCCAGCAAGTACGGCAACACCGGGGAGCTGTTTTTT. Protein sequence: CASKYGNTGELFF. This sequence joins TRBV9 and TRBJ2-2, with unresolved D. CDR3 length equals 13 residues. Germline V CDR1 and CDR2: SGDLS, YYNGEE. The V gene lost 6 bases and the J gene lost 2 bases, with 8 bases spanning the gap.

This clone appeared once. The J gene is TRBJ2-1, the V gene TRBV5-1; D uncertain. Germline loops: CDR1 SGHRS, CDR2 YFSETQ. Trimming cost V 4 bases and J 9 bases, with 14 bases left between them. The CDR3 covers 13 residues. The CDR3 spells CASSATQPGEQFF. The CDR3 DNA reads as TGCGCCAGCAGCGCGACCCAGCCAGGTGAGCAGTTCTTC.

The V and J genes are TRBV29-1 and TRBJ2-4; unclear D gene. Germline CDR1 and CDR2: SQVTM and ANQGSEA. V was clipped by 6 bases and J by 1 base, with 13 bases between them. This CDR3 comprises 14 residues. For the CDR3, the DNA is TGCAGCGTACAACTTGGGTCGGCCAAAAACATTCAGTACTTC. Its translation: CSVQLGSAKNIQYF.